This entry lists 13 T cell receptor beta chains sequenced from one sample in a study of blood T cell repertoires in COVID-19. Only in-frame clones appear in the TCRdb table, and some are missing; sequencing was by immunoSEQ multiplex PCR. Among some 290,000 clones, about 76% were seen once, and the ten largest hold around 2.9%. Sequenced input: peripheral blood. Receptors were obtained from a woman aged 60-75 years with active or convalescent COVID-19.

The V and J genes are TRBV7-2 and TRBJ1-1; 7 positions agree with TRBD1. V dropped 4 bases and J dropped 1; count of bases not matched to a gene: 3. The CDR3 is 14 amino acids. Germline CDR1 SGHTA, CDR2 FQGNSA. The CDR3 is CASSSGTANTEAFF. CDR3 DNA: TGTGCCAGCAGCTCCGGGACAGCGAACACTGAAGCTTTCTTT.

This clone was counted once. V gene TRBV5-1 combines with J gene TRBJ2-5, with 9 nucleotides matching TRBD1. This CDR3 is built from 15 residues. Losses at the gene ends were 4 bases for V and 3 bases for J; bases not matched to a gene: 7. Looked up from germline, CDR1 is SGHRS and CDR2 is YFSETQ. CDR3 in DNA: TGCGCCAGCAGCGAAGAGGGACAGGGAAAAGAGACCCAGTACTTC. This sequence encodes CASSEEGQGKETQYF.

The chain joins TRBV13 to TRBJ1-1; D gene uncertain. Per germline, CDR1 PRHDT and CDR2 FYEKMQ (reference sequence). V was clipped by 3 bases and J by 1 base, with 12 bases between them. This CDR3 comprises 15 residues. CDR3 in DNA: TGTGCCAGCAGCTTGGCCCCCGGGAGGAACACTGAAGCTTTCTTT. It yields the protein CASSLAPGRNTEAFF. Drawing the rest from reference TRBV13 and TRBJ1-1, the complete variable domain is AAGVIQSPRHLIKEKRETATLKCYPIPRHDTVYWYQQGPGQDPQFLISFYEKMQSDKGSIPDRFSAQQFSDYHSELNMSSLELGDSALYFCASSLAPGRNTEAFFGQGTRLTVV.

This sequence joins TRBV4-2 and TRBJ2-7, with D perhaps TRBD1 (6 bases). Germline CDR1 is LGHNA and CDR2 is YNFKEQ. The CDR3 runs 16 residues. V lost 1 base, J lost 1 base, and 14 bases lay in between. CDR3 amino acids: CASSQGAGVTSYEQYF. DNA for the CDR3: TGTGCCAGCAGCCAAGGGGCAGGGGTGACTTCCTACGAGCAGTACTTC.

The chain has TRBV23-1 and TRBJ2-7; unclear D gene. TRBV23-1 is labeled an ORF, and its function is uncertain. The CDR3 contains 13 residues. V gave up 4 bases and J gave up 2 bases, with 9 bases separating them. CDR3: CASSPPSAYEQYF. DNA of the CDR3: TGCGCCAGCAGTCCCCCGTCTGCCTACGAGCAGTACTTC.

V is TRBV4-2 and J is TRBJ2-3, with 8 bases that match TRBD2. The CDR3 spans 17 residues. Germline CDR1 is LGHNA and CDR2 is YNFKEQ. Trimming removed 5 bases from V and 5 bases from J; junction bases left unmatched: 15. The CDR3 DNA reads TGTGCCAGCAGCTCCCACCGGAACCGGGGGGGCCGAGATACGCAGTATTTT. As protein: CASSSHRNRGGRDTQYF.

The CDR3 DNA reads as TGTGCCATCACCTCGGGACAGGGATGGACTGAAGCTTTCTTT. Its protein product is CAITSGQGWTEAFF. The rearrangement joins TRBV10-3 to TRBJ1-1, with 9 bases fitting TRBD1. Germline V gene lookup returns CDR1 ENHRY and CDR2 SYGVKD. Trimming cost V 7 bases and J 5 bases; bases outside gene matches: 8. There are 14 residues in the CDR3.

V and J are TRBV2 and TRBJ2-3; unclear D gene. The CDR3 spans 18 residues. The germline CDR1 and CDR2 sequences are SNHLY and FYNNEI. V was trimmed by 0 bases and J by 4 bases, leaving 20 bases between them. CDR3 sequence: CASSEALRDSFTADTQYF. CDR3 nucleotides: TGTGCCAGCAGTGAAGCGCTTCGAGACTCCTTCACGGCAGATACGCAGTATTTT. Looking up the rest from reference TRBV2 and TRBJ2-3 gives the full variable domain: EPEVTQTPSHQVTQMGQEVILRCVPISNHLYFYWYRQILGQKVEFLVSFYNNEISEKSEIFDDQFSVERPDGSNFTLKIRSTKLEDSAMYFCASSEALRDSFTADTQYFGPGTRLTVL.

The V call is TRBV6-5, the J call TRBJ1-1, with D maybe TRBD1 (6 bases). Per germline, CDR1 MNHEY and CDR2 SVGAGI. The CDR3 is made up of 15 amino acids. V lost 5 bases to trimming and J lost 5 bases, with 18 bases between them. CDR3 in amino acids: CASSIVAGAGTEAFF. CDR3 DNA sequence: TGTGCCAGCAGTATAGTGGCAGGGGCCGGAACTGAAGCTTTCTTT.

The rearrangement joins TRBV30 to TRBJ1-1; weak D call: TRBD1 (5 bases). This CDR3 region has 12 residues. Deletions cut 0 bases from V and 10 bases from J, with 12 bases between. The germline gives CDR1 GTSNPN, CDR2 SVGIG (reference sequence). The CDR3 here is CAWSVLGGGAFF. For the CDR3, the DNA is TGTGCCTGGAGTGTCCTGGGGGGGGGAGCTTTCTTT.

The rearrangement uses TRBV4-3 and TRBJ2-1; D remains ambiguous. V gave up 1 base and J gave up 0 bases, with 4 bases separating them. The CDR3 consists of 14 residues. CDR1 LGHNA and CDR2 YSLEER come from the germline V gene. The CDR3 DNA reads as TGCGCCAGCAGCCAAGGTAGCTCCTACAATGAGCAGTTCTTC. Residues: CASSQGSSYNEQFF.

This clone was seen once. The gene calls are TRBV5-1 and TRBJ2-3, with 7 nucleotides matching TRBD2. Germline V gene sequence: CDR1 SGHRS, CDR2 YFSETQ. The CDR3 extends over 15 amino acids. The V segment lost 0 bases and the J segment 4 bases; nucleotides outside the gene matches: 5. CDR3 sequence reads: CASSLGEGTSDTQYF. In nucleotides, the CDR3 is TGCGCCAGCAGCTTGGGGGAGGGGACCTCAGATACGCAGTATTTT.

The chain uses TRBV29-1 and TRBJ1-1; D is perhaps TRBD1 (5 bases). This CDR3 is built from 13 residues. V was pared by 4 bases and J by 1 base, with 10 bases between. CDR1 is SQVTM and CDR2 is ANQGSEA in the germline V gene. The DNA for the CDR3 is TGCAGCGTTGGGCTGGGGGGGAACACTGAAGCTTTCTTT. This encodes CSVGLGGNTEAFF.